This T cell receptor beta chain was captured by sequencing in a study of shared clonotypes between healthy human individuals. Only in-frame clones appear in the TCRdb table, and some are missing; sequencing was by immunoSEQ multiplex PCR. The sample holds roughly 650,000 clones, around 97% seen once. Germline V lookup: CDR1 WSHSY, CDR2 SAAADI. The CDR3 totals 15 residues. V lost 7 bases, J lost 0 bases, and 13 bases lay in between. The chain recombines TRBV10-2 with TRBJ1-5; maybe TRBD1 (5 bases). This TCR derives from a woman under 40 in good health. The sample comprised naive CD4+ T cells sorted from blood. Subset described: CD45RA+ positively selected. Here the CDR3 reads CASTGTPDSNQPQHF. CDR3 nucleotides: TGCGCCAGCACCGGGACCCCAGATAGCAATCAGCCCCAGCATTTT.